The 27 T cell receptor beta chains below all came from one sample that was sequenced in a study of glioma-infiltrating T cells. Amplification of TCR alpha and beta CDR3 regions from RNA used iRepertoire nested multiplex PCR. TCRdb fed the multiplex PCR reads into MiXCR, producing one record per CDR3 protein. The sample contains more than 95,000 distinct CDR3 sequences, less than 30% of which appear only once. What was sequenced was glioma tissue, nonneoplastic brain tissue, or PBMCs (not recorded which). These receptors were collected from a human donor with low-grade glioma or glioblastoma, undergoing nonglioma brain surgery, or in good health (not recorded which).

The sample holds many counts of this clonotype. This chain joins TRBV7-9 and TRBJ1-2, with 7 bases fitting TRBD1. V dropped 4 bases and J dropped 2; count of bases not matched to a gene: 4. CDR3 size: 14 residues. Germline CDR1 reads SEHNR; CDR2 reads FQNEAQ (reference sequence). The CDR3 protein is CASSSTGYNYGYTF. The CDR3 nucleotides are TGTGCCAGCAGCTCGACAGGGTACAACTATGGCTACACCTTC.

This clonotype was observed a handful of times. The chain uses TRBV29-1 and TRBJ2-5, with 16 bases matching TRBD2. Germline V lookup: CDR1 SQVTM, CDR2 ANQGSEA. V dropped 6 bases and J dropped 9; count of bases not matched to a gene: 10. There are 15 residues in the CDR3. The CDR3 protein is CSVGTSGGVIVPQYF. As DNA, the CDR3 is TGCAGCGTAGGGACTAGCGGGGGGGTGATAGTACCCCAGTACTTC.

In the case of this clonotype: This sequence may be a read error, since a much larger clone differs from it by one base. The chain joins TRBV28 to TRBJ2-6, with 7 bases identical to TRBD1. CDR1 and CDR2 from the germline V gene are MDHEN and SYDVKM. The CDR3 loop spans 15 amino acids. V gave up 9 bases and J gave up 4 bases; unmatched junction bases: 9. The CDR3 loop reads CARSPTGAGANVLTF. CDR3 coding DNA: TGTGCCAGAAGCCCTACAGGGGCAGGGGCCAACGTCCTGACTTTC.

As for this clonotype: One base away lies a much larger clone, so this may be a sequencing read error. The chain links TRBV15 to TRBJ2-7, with 9 bases identical to TRBD1. Germline V lookup: CDR1 LNHNV, CDR2 YYDKDF (reference sequence). The CDR3 covers 14 residues. The ends lost 3 bases at V and 6 bases at J; junction bases unmatched: 6. Here the CDR3 DNA reads TGTGCCACCAGCAGGGGACAGGGATTCTGCGAGCAGTACTTC. This sequence encodes CATSRGQGFCEQYF.

This clonotype was detected once. The chain employs TRBV3-1 and TRBJ2-7, with D tentatively TRBD1 or TRBD2 (5 bases each). The V end lost 7 bases, the J end lost 7 bases, and 20 bases lay between the germline ends. This CDR3 has 14 residues. Germline values: CDR1 LGHDT, CDR2 YNNKEL (reference sequence). The CDR3 protein is CASTSGTQVREQYF. The CDR3 DNA reads TGTGCCAGCACCTCCGGGACCCAAGTTCGTGAGCAGTACTTC.

About this clonotype: A much more abundant neighbour one base away suggests this may be a read error. The chain employs TRBV7-2 and TRBJ2-7; D remains unclear. V lost 6 bases, J lost 5 bases, and 20 bases lay in between. In germline, CDR1 is SGHTA, CDR2 FQGNSA. CDR3 size: 15 residues. In DNA, the CDR3 is TGTGCCAGCAGTTTTTATACCATTGTGGGCAACGAGCAGTACTTC. Translating gives CASSFYTIVGNEQYF.

This clonotype appeared many times. The chain has TRBV3-1 and TRBJ2-3; maybe TRBD2 (5 bases). Germline V gene sequence: CDR1 LGHDT, CDR2 YNNKEL (reference sequence). This CDR3 has 16 amino acids. The germline V and J ends were trimmed by 0 bases and 6 bases, with 16 bases remaining between them. The CDR3 nucleotides read TGTGCCAGCAGCCAAGATCAAGGGAGACGGCGGGATACGCAGTATTTT. Protein product: CASSQDQGRRRDTQYF.

There are many counts of this clonotype. The CDR3 DNA reads TGCAGTGCTTCGGACAGGGGGTCTAATTCACCCCTCCACTTT. Amino acids: CSASDRGSNSPLHF. The V and J genes are TRBV20-1 and TRBJ1-6; 10 bases align to TRBD1. The CDR3 spans 14 residues. Germline values: CDR1 DFQATT, CDR2 SNEGSKA (reference sequence). With 5 bases clipped from V and 6 bases from J, the junction kept 4 bases outside the gene matches.

A word on this clonotype: Without the conserved terminal phenylalanine or tryptophan, this CDR3 likely stems from a read error. The V gene is TRBV6-2 or TRBV6-3, the J gene TRBJ1-2, with 8 bases identical to TRBD1. The germline V gene encodes CDR1 MNHEY and CDR2 SVGEGT. This CDR3 region has 15 residues. The CDR3 bases are TGTGCCGGCAGTGGACGACAGGGGCTAAACTATGGCTACACCCTC. Protein product: CAGSGRQGLNYGYTL.

This clonotype was recorded many times. The rearrangement joins TRBV7-9 to TRBJ2-3; 10 positions agree with TRBD2. Unmatched junction bases numbered 3, after V lost 2 bases and J lost 4 bases. Germline V gene lookup returns CDR1 SEHNR and CDR2 FQNEAQ (reference sequence). The CDR3 contains 15 residues. CDR3 sequence: CASSLSGGGPDTQYF. CDR3 DNA sequence: TGTGCCAGCAGCTTAAGCGGGGGGGGCCCAGATACGCAGTATTTT.

On this clonotype itself: This sequence may be a read error, since a much larger clone differs from it by one base. J is TRBJ1-5 and V is TRBV12-3 or TRBV12-4; D possibly corresponds to TRBD1 (5 bases). Trimming shortened V by 6 bases and J by 7 bases, and 13 bases separated the two germline ends. There are 13 residues in the CDR3. The CDR3 region has the DNA TGTGCCAGCAGATGGACAATTGGGCAGCCCCAGCATTTT. This codes for CASRWTIGQPQHF.

This chain uses TRBV7-2 with TRBJ1-3; D call uncertain. Germline-derived CDR1 and CDR2 are SGHTA and FQGNSA. Trimming removed 5 bases from V and 9 bases from J, with 20 bases in between. This CDR3 is built from 15 residues. Here the CDR3 reads CASSERGSPQSTIYF. DNA of the CDR3: TGTGCCAGCAGCGAGCGAGGGAGCCCCCAAAGCACCATATATTTT.

On this clonotype: A read error is possible here, since a much larger clone lies one base away. This sequence joins TRBV27 and TRBJ1-2, with 10 bases that match TRBD1. The germline gives CDR1 MNHEY, CDR2 SMNVEV (reference sequence). V was pared by 9 bases and J by 8 bases, with 3 bases of the junction left unmatched. CDR3 length: 11 amino acids. CDR3 residues: CASGDRGGYTF. For the CDR3, the DNA is TGTGCCAGTGGGGACAGGGGAGGCTACACCTTC.

This clonotype was observed at least ten times. V usage is TRBV20-1 and J usage is TRBJ1-5; TRBD1 might be the D (6 bases). The V gene's germline CDR1 is DFQATT and CDR2 SNEGSKA (reference sequence). The CDR3 consists of 13 residues. The ends were cut back, 4 bases at V and 0 bases at J, with 7 bases in the middle. The CDR3 DNA reads as TGCAGTGCTAAGACAGGTAGCAATCAGCCCCAGCATTTT. It yields the protein CSAKTGSNQPQHF.

This clonotype was picked up one time. This sequence may be a read error, since a much larger clone differs from it by one base. The rearrangement joins TRBV7-2 to TRBJ2-5; the match to TRBD2 covers 8 bases. The CDR3 sequence is 14 residues long. The germline gives CDR1 SGHTA, CDR2 FQGNSA. CDR3 protein: CASSNRGGRETRYF. The DNA for the CDR3 is TGTGCCAGCAGTAACCGGGGGGGGCGAGAGACCCGGTACTTC.

This clonotype was recorded at least ten times. The J gene is TRBJ1-1, the V gene TRBV6-2 or TRBV6-3; D possibly corresponds to TRBD1 (5 bases). The ends were cut back, 2 bases at V and 1 base at J, with 11 bases in the middle. The V gene's germline CDR1 is MNHEY and CDR2 SVGEGT. This CDR3 has 15 residues. This CDR3 is CASSYGATGNTEAFF. CDR3 sequence (DNA): TGTGCCAGCAGTTACGGCGCCACAGGGAACACTGAAGCTTTCTTT.

This sequence joins TRBV18 and TRBJ2-1, with 10 bases lining up with TRBD1. With V trimmed by 3 bases and J by 4 bases, 3 bases remained unmatched. Germline V lookup: CDR1 KGHSH, CDR2 LQKENI. The CDR3 covers 15 residues. CDR3 bases: TGTGCCAGCTCACCGATGGGACAGGGGTACAATGAGCAGTTCTTC. Its protein product is CASSPMGQGYNEQFF. The full variable domain, with the rest looked up from reference TRBV18 and TRBJ2-1, is NAGVMQNPRHLVRRRGQEARLRCSPMKGHSHVYWYRQLPEEGLKFMVYLQKENIIDESGMPKERFSAEFPKEGPSILRIQQVVRGDSAAYFCASSPMGQGYNEQFFGPGTRLTVL.

As to this clonotype: One base away lies a much larger clone, so this may be a sequencing read error. The genes are TRBV12-3 or TRBV12-4 and TRBJ2-5; D gene uncertain. The CDR3 is made up of 13 amino acids. The DNA of the CDR3 is TGTGCCAGCAGTACCGAAATACAAGAGGCCCAGTACTTC. Protein product: CASSTEIQEAQYF.

This clonotype was counted at least ten times. The rearrangement uses TRBV2 and TRBJ2-7, with unresolved D. V was clipped by 2 bases and J by 7 bases, with 9 bases between them. This CDR3 contains 12 residues. The germline gives CDR1 SNHLY, CDR2 FYNNEI. As DNA, the CDR3 is TGTGCCAGCAGTGAACTATTTGGGGAGCAGTACTTC. Its protein product is CASSELFGEQYF. Based on the CDR3 plus reference TRBV2 and TRBJ2-7, the full variable domain is EPEVTQTPSHQVTQMGQEVILRCVPISNHLYFYWYRQILGQKVEFLVSFYNNEISEKSEIFDDQFSVERPDGSNFTLKIRSTKLEDSAMYFCASSELFGEQYFGPGTRLTVT.

This clonotype was recorded at least ten times. This rearrangement joins TRBV6-2 or TRBV6-3 to TRBJ1-1; weak D call: TRBD1 (5 bases). This CDR3 is 15 amino acids long. CDR1 and CDR2 from the germline V gene are MNHEY and SVGEGT. Trimming took 2 bases from V and 1 from J, leaving 11 bases between them. Here the CDR3 DNA reads TGTGCCAGCAGTTACGGGGCACGGACGAACACTGAAGCTTTCTTT. This sequence encodes CASSYGARTNTEAFF.

This clonotype was counted a few times. The rearrangement uses TRBV6-2 or TRBV6-3 and TRBJ1-5; D unclear. From germline, CDR1 is MNHEY and CDR2 SVGEGT. The CDR3 is made up of 13 amino acids. Trimming took off 11 bases at V and 5 bases at J, with 16 bases between the two ends. The CDR3 region is CACTLTFDQPQHF. CDR3 bases: TGTGCCTGCACCCTCACCTTTGATCAGCCCCAGCATTTT.

As concerns this clonotype: This may come from a read error, since a much larger clone is one base off. The V call is TRBV12-3 or TRBV12-4, the J call TRBJ1-5, with D unresolved. This CDR3 spans 15 amino acids. The CDR3 region has the DNA TGTGCCAGCAGTTTAGATGACCTTAGCAATCAGCCCCATCATTTT. Residues: CASSLDDLSNQPHHF.

This clonotype was detected many times. The gene calls are TRBV6-1 and TRBJ2-5, with 7 nucleotides matching TRBD2. The CDR3 loop spans 14 amino acids. Germline V CDR1 and CDR2: MNHNS, SASEGT. Trimming cost V 5 bases and J 0 bases; bases outside gene matches: 3. The CDR3 DNA follows: TGTGCCAGCAGTATAAGCGGGAACCAAGAGACCCAGTACTTC. Protein product: CASSISGNQETQYF.

This clonotype was detected ten times or more. This chain connects TRBV12-3 or TRBV12-4 to TRBJ2-3, with 9 positions matching TRBD2. V dropped 6 bases and J dropped 5; count of bases not matched to a gene: 9. The CDR3 runs 15 residues. CDR3 bases: TGTGCCAGCAGCCCAGCAGCGGGGGGATTAGATACGCAGTATTTT. Amino acids: CASSPAAGGLDTQYF.

This chain uses TRBV10-3 with TRBJ2-3; 11 bases fit TRBD2. Trimming cost V 5 bases and J 4 bases; bases outside gene matches: 5. CDR1 is ENHRY and CDR2 is SYGVKD in the germline V gene. This CDR3 spans 15 amino acids. The CDR3 coding sequence is TGTGCCATCAGTTTAGCGGGGGGGCCGGCAGATACGCAGTATTTT. Protein product: CAISLAGGPADTQYF.

Many counts were recorded for this clonotype. The V and J genes are TRBV6-1 and TRBJ2-3; TRBD2 aligns across 12 bases. The germline CDR1 and CDR2 sequences are MNHNS and SASEGT. This CDR3 has 15 residues. V gave up 7 bases and J gave up 5 bases; unmatched junction bases: 7. The CDR3: CASNLAGGPGDTQYF. CDR3 nucleotide sequence: TGTGCCAGCAATCTAGCGGGGGGGCCAGGAGATACGCAGTATTTT.

This clonotype was recorded many times. The CDR3 sequence is CASSLGSAQYF. As DNA, the CDR3 is TGCGCCAGCAGCTTGGGGTCGGCCCAGTACTTC. The V and J genes are TRBV5-1 and TRBJ2-5; D unclear. CDR3 length equals 11 residues. The V end was cut by 0 bases, the J end by 9 bases, with 6 bases between. The germline V gene encodes CDR1 SGHRS and CDR2 YFSETQ.